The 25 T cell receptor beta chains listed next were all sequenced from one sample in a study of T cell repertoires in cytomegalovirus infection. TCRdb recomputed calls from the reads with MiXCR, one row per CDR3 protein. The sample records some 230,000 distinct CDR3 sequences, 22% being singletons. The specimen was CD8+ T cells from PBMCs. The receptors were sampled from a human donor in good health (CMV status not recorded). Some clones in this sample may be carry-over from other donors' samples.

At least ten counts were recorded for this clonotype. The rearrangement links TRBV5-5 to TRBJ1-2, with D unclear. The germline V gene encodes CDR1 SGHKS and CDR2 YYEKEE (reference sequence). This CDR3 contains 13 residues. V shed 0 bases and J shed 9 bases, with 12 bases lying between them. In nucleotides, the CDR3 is TGTGCCAGCAGCTTGGGGCTGGACGTGCGCTACACCTTC. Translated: CASSLGLDVRYTF.

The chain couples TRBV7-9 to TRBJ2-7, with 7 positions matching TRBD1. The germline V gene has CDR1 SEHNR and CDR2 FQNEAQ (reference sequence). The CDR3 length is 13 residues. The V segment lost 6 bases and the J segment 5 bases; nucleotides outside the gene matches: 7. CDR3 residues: CASSQRQGHEQYF. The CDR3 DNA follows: TGTGCCAGCAGTCAAAGACAGGGCCACGAGCAGTACTTC.

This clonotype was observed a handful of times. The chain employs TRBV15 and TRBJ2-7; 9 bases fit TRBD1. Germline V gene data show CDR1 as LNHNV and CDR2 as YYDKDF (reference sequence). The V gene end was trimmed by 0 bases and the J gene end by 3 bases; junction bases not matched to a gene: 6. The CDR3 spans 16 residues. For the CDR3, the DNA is TGTGCCACCAGCAGAGAGGGGACAGGGTGGAACTACGAGCAGTACTTC. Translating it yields CATSREGTGWNYEQYF.

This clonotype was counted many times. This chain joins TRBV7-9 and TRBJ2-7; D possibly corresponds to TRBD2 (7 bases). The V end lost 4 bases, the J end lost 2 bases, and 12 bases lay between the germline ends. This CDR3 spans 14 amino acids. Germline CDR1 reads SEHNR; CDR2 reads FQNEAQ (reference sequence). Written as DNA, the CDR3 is TGTGCCAGCAGCTACAGGGAGGGGCCCTACGAGCAGTACTTC. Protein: CASSYREGPYEQYF.

CDR3 DNA: TGTGCCAGCAGTTATGTATCTGGCGGAGAGACCCAGTACTTC. It specifies CASSYVSGGETQYF. The chain joins TRBV6-2 or TRBV6-3 to TRBJ2-5; D unresolved. Germline assignment: CDR1 MNHEY and CDR2 SVGEGT. The CDR3 loop spans 14 amino acids. The V end lost 3 bases, the J end lost 4 bases, and 12 bases lay between the germline ends.

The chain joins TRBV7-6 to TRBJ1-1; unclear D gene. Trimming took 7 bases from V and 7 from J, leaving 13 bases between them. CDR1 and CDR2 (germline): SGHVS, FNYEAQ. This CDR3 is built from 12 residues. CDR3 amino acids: CASILPTSEAFF. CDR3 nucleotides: TGTGCCAGCATCCTTCCGACGAGTGAAGCTTTCTTT.

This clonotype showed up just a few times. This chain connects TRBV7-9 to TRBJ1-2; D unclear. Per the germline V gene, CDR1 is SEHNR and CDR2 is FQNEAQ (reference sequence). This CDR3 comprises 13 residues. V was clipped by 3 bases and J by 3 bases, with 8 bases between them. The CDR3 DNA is TGTGCCAGCAGCTTGTTTGAAGACTATGGCTACACCTTC. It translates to CASSLFEDYGYTF.

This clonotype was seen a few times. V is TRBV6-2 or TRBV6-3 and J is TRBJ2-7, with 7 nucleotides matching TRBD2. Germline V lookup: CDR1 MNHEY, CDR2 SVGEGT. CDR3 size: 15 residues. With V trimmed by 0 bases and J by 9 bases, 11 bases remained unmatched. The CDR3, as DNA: TGTGCCAGCAGTTACTCGGGTGACAGCGGGGAACTGCAGTACTTC. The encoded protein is CASSYSGDSGELQYF.

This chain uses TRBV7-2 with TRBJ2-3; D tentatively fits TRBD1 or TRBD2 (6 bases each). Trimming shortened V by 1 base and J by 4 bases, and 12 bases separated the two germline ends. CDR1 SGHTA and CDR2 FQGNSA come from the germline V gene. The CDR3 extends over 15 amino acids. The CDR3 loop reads CASSLVGGTPDTQYF. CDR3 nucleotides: TGTGCCAGCAGCTTAGTCGGGGGCACCCCAGATACGCAGTATTTT.

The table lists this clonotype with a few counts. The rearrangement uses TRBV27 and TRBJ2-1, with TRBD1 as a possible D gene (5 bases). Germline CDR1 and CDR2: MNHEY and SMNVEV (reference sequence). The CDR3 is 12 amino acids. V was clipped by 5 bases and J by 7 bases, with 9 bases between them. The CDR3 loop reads CASSTSGNEQFF. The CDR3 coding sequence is TGTGCCAGCAGTACCTCAGGGAATGAGCAGTTCTTC.

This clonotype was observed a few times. The CDR3 region is CASTASDYGYTF. For the CDR3, the DNA is TGTGCCAGCACCGCAAGCGACTATGGCTACACCTTC. This sequence joins TRBV12-3 or TRBV12-4 and TRBJ1-2; D remains unclear. CDR3 length equals 12 residues. The V and J ends lost 7 bases and 3 bases respectively, with 9 bases between them.

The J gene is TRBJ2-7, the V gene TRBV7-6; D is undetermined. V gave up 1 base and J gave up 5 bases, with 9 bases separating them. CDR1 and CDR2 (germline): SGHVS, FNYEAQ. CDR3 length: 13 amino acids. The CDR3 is CASSLGIGNEQYF. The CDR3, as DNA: TGTGCCAGCAGCTTAGGTATAGGGAACGAGCAGTACTTC.

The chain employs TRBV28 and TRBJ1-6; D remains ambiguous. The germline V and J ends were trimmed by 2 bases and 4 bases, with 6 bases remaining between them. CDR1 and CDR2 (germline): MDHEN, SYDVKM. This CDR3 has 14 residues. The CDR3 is CASSLPQYNSPLHF. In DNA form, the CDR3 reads TGTGCCAGCAGTTTACCCCAGTATAATTCACCCCTCCACTTT. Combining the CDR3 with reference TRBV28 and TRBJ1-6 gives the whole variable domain DVKVTQSSRYLVKRTGEKVFLECVQDMDHENMFWYRQDPGLGLRLIYFSYDVKMKEKGDIPEGYSVSREKKERFSLILESASTNQTSMYLCASSLPQYNSPLHFGNGTRLTVT.

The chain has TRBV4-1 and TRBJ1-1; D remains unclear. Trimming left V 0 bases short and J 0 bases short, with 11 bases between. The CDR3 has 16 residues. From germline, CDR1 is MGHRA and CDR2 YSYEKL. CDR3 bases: TGCGCCAGCAGCCAAGATGGGTTCGGTATGAACACTGAAGCTTTCTTT. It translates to CASSQDGFGMNTEAFF.

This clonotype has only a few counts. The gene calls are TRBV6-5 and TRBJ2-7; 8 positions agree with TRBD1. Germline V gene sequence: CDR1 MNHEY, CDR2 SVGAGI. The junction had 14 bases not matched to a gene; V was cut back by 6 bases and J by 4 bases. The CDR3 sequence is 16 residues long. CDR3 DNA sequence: TGTGCCAGCAGCCCTACGTGGACAGGGACGATGTACGAGCAGTACTTC. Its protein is CASSPTWTGTMYEQYF.

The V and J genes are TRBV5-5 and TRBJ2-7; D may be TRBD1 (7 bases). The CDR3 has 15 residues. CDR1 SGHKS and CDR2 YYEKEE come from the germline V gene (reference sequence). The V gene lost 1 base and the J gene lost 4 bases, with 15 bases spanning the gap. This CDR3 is CASSLTGDSVYEQYF. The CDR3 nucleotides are TGTGCCAGCAGCTTGACGGGGGACAGCGTTTACGAGCAGTACTTC.

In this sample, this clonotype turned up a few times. The CDR3 nucleotides read TGTGCCAGCAGTCCCGTGGTTGGCGAGCAGTACTTC. This translates into CASSPVVGEQYF. The chain combines TRBV6-6 with TRBJ2-7; D remains ambiguous. Trimming cost V 5 bases and J 6 bases, with 11 bases left between them. Germline values: CDR1 MNHNY, CDR2 SVGAGI (reference sequence). The CDR3 is 12 amino acids.

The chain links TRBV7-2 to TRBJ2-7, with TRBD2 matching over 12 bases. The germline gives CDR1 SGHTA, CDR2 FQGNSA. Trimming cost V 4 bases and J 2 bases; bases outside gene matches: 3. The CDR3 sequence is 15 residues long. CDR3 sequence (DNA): TGTGCCAGCAGCTCTACTAGCGGGGGGCCCTACGAGCAGTACTTC. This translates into CASSSTSGGPYEQYF. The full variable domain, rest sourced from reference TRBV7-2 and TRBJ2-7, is GAGVSQSPSNKVTEKGKDVELRCDPISGHTALYWYRQSLGQGLEFLIYFQGNSAPDKSGLPSDRFSAERTGGSVSTLTIQRTQQEDSAVYLCASSSTSGGPYEQYFGPGTRLTVT.

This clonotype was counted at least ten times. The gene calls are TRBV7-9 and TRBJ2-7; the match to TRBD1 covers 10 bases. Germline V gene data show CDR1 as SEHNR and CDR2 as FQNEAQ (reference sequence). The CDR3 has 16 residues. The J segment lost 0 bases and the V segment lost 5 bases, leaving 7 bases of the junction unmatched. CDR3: CASSGSGTGDSYEQYF. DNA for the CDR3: TGTGCCAGCAGCGGATCCGGGACAGGGGACTCCTACGAGCAGTACTTC.

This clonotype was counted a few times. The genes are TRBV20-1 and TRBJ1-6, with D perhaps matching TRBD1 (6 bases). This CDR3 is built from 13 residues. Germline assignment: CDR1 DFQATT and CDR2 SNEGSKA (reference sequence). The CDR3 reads CSSVGDTFSPLHF. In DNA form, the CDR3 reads TGCAGCTCAGTAGGGGACACGTTTTCACCCCTCCACTTT.

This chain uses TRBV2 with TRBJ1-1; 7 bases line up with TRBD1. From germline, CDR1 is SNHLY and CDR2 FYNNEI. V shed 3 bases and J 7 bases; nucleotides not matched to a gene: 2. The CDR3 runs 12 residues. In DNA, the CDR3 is TGTGCCAGCAGTGACCGGGACAGTGAAGCTTTCTTT. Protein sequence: CASSDRDSEAFF.

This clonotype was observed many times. This CDR3 is CATISDPGDEAFF. The CDR3 DNA follows: TGTGCCACCATTAGCGACCCTGGAGACGAAGCTTTCTTT. The chain employs TRBV7-9 and TRBJ1-1; D ambiguous. Trimming left V 10 bases short and J 8 bases short, with 20 bases between. The length of the CDR3 is 13 residues. Germline assignment: CDR1 SEHNR and CDR2 FQNEAQ (reference sequence).

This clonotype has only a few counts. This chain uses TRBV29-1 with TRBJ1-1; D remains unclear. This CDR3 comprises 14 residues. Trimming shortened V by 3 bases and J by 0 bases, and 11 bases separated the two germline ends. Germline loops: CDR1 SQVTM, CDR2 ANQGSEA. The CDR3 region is CSVDTGGVNTEAFF. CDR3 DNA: TGCAGCGTTGATACCGGAGGAGTGAACACTGAAGCTTTCTTT.

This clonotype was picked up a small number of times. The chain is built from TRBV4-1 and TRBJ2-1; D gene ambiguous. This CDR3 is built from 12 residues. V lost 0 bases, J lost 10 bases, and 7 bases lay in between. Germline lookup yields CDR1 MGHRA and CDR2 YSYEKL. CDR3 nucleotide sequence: TGCGCCAGCAGCCAAGATCGGACCGAGCAGTTCTTC. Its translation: CASSQDRTEQFF.

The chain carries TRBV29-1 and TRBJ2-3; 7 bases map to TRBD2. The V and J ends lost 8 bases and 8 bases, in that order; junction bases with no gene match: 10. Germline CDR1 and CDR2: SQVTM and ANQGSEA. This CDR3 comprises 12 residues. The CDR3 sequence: CSPRQRGGTQYF. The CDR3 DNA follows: TGCAGCCCTCGCCAGCGGGGCGGTACGCAGTATTTT.